This TCR beta chain derives from a study of spatial heterogeneity in lung cancer. Study background: Sequenced were any available follow-up PBMC samples, which had been obtained a median of around 2 years after resection.

A remark on this clonotype: Its antigen is undetermined.

With 6 bases removed from V and 7 bases from J, the gap between germline ends came to 9 bases. The CDR3 length is 11 residues. CDR1 and CDR2 (germline): MGHDK, SYGVNS. Study results and limitations: More often at tumor resection than at routine follow-up, ubiquitous expanded tumor TCRs were detected in the blood.

Time point: blood at routine non-recurrence follow-up after resection. TCRs were sequenced from unsorted whole RNA of tumor, nontumor lung or PBMC. Unique molecular identifiers tagged every individual TCR cDNA molecule. TCRdb passed the 5' RACE reads through MiXCR, listing each CDR3 protein once. The sample consists of 60,000 to 85,000 distinct CDR3 sequences, about 8.2% of them appearing once. Sequences were derived from PBMCs, sampled at follow-up. The TCR originated in a female donor with early-stage non-small cell lung cancer. The V call is TRBV25-1, the J call TRBJ1-1; D not resolved. CDR3 in amino acids: CASRATLEAFF. DNA of the CDR3: TGTGCCAGCAGGGCCACCCTTGAAGCTTTCTTT.